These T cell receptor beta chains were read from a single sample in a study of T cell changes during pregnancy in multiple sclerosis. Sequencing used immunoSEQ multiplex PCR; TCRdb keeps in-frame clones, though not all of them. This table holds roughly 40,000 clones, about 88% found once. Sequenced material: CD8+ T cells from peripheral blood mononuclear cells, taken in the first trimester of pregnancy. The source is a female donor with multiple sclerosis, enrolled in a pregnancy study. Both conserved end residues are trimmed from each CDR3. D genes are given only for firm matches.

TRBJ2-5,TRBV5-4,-,ASTPAGGSPQETQY
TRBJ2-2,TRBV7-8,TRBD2,ASSLGGETLDPQRGRTGELF
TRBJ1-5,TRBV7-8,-,ASSLAQGNNQPQH
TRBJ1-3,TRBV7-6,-,ASSLAPTGSGNTIY
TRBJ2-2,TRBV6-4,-,ASSGGENTGELF
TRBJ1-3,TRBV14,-,ASSQGGLGNTIY
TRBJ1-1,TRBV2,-,ASSRGGGTEAF
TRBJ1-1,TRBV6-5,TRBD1,ASSYSGQGDAF
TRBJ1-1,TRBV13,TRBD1,ASSLLDRETEAF
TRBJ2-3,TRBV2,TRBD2,ASTKRGLAGDTDTQY
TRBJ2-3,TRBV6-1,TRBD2,ASSEGSGGGDTQY
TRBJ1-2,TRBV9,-,ASSVEGGDGNGYT
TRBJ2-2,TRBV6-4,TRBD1,ASSGGQGYTGELF
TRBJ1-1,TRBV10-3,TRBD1,AITSRDRGTEAF
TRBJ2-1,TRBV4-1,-,ASSQGIAVSYNEQF
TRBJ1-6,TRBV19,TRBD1,ASSIARDRGSPLH
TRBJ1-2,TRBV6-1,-,ASRFRGGGYT
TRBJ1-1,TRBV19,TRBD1,ASTQGVGGWDTEAF
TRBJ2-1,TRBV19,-,ASSMDSSSYNEQF
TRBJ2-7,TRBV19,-,ASSIYVSSYEQY
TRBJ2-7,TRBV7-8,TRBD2,ASSGRSGGDYEQY
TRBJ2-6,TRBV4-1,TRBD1,ASSPKGTGSSGANVLT
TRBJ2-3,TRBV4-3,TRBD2,ASSQEGGLVMTSTDTQY
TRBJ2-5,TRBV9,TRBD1,ASGGQGGTQY
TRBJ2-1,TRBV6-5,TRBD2,ASIPLAGAYNEQF
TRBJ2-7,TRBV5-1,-,ASSLTDSWYEQY
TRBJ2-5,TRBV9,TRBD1,ASSLTTGNQETQY
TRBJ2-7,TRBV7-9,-,ASIGVVAYEQY
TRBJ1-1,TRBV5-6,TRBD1,ASSSPPGQGVVEAF
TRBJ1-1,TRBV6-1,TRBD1,ASSRGQGFTEAF
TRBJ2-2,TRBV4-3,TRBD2,ASSQTGGNTGELF
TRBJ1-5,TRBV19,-,ASSIGLTGLAQH
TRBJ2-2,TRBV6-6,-,ASTPYSTVDTGELF